The 31 T cell receptor beta chains below were found in one sample sequenced in a study of T cell repertoires in cytomegalovirus infection. TCRdb redid the calling of the reads with MiXCR, one entry per CDR3 protein. The table lists almost 500,000 distinct CDR3 sequences, about 11% of them singletons. The sequencing input was PBMCs. The source is a human donor in good health (CMV status not recorded). Some clones in this sample may be carry-over from other donors' samples.

The chain combines TRBV6-6 with TRBJ2-7; 12 nucleotides match TRBD2. Germline V gene lookup returns CDR1 MNHNY and CDR2 SVGAGI (reference sequence). The CDR3 covers 15 residues. V dropped 2 bases and J dropped 4; count of bases not matched to a gene: 3. CDR3 sequence: CASSYAGTSGYEQYF. As DNA, the CDR3 is TGTGCCAGCAGTTACGCCGGGACTAGCGGGTACGAGCAGTACTTC.

The chain uses TRBV5-6 and TRBJ2-2; 8 nucleotides match TRBD1. This CDR3 has 16 residues. V lost 4 bases to trimming and J lost 1 base; unmatched junction nucleotides: 6. Germline-derived CDR1 and CDR2 are SGHDT and YYEEEE. CDR3 sequence: CASSIDRGQNTGELFF. DNA for the CDR3: TGTGCCAGCAGCATCGACAGGGGACAGAACACCGGGGAGCTGTTTTTT.

The sample holds many counts of this clonotype. The chain uses TRBV12-3 or TRBV12-4 and TRBJ1-2; D not resolved. This CDR3 comprises 15 residues. Trimming removed 3 bases from V and 0 bases from J, with 11 bases in between. The CDR3, as DNA: TGTGCCAGCAGTTTTGTAACAGCCGCTAACTATGGCTACACCTTC. It yields the protein CASSFVTAANYGYTF.

This clonotype was detected many times. CDR3 sequence (DNA): TGTGCCAGCAGTTACGGGCAGGGCAGCACAGATACGCAGTATTTT. Amino acids: CASSYGQGSTDTQYF. The chain is built from TRBV6-2 or TRBV6-3 and TRBJ2-3; a weak D match, TRBD1 (5 bases). V was pared by 2 bases and J by 0 bases, with 9 bases between. Germline lookup yields CDR1 MNHEY and CDR2 SVGEGT. This CDR3 region has 15 residues.

This chain joins TRBV19 and TRBJ2-5, with D uncertain. Germline loops: CDR1 LNHDA, CDR2 SQIVND (reference sequence). The V end lost 5 bases, the J end lost 4 bases, and 5 bases lay between the germline ends. This CDR3 region has 11 residues. CDR3 sequence: CASSASETQYF. The CDR3 nucleotides read TGTGCCAGTAGTGCATCAGAGACCCAGTACTTC.

The sample holds many counts of this clonotype. The chain combines TRBV25-1 with TRBJ2-5, with 8 bases aligning to TRBD1. Trimming took 2 bases from V and 5 from J; bases not matched to a gene: 4. The length of the CDR3 is 14 residues. Germline-derived CDR1 and CDR2 are MGHDK and SYGVNS. CDR3 DNA: TGTGCCAGCAGTGAAGGACAGGGTGTGGAGACCCAGTACTTC. Translation gives CASSEGQGVETQYF.

This clonotype was counted ten times or more. V is TRBV2 and J is TRBJ2-4, with D unclear. The ends were cut back, 1 base at V and 9 bases at J, with 7 bases in the middle. The CDR3 totals 12 residues. Germline V gene lookup returns CDR1 SNHLY and CDR2 FYNNEI. CDR3 DNA: TGTGCCAGCAGTGAAGAACCGCGCATTCAGTACTTC. It is translated as CASSEEPRIQYF.

In this sample, this clonotype turned up a few times. The chain recombines TRBV20-1 with TRBJ2-3; 7 bases fit TRBD1. The V and J ends lost 5 bases and 3 bases, in that order; junction bases with no gene match: 8. CDR3 length: 14 amino acids. Germline-derived CDR1 and CDR2 are DFQATT and SNEGSKA (reference sequence). The CDR3 DNA reads as TGCAGTGCTCATACAGGGGCTAGTACAGATACGCAGTATTTT. Its translation is CSAHTGASTDTQYF.

This clonotype has a count of ten or more. The chain combines TRBV5-1 with TRBJ2-5; D possibly matches TRBD1 or TRBD2 (5 bases each). The length of the CDR3 is 14 residues. Per the germline V gene, CDR1 is SGHRS and CDR2 is YFSETQ. Trimming cost V 4 bases and J 5 bases, with 15 bases left between them. In DNA form, the CDR3 reads TGCGCCAGCAGCCCAACACCGGGGCGGGAGACCCAGTACTTC. It specifies CASSPTPGRETQYF.

Ten or more counts support this clonotype. V is TRBV19 and J is TRBJ2-2; 9 nucleotides agree with TRBD1. J lost 7 bases, V lost 6 bases, and 9 bases had no gene match. The CDR3 length is 15 residues. Looked up from germline, CDR1 is LNHDA and CDR2 is SQIVND (reference sequence). CDR3 nucleotides: TGTGCCAGTAGCAAGCCGGGACAGGGAGTCGGGGAGCTGTTTTTT. Its translation: CASSKPGQGVGELFF.

This clonotype occurred many times. The chain has TRBV7-2 and TRBJ2-7; D gene ambiguous. This CDR3 region has 15 residues. Germline V gene lookup returns CDR1 SGHTA and CDR2 FQGNSA. V was clipped by 2 bases and J by 0 bases, with 11 bases between them. The CDR3 spells CASSLPPRFSYEQYF. The CDR3 region has the DNA TGTGCCAGCAGCTTACCTCCTAGATTCTCCTACGAGCAGTACTTC. Complete variable domain (other parts from reference TRBV7-2 and TRBJ2-7): GAGVSQSPSNKVTEKGKDVELRCDPISGHTALYWYRQSLGQGLEFLIYFQGNSAPDKSGLPSDRFSAERTGGSVSTLTIQRTQQEDSAVYLCASSLPPRFSYEQYFGPGTRLTVT.

This clonotype was found many times. The gene calls are TRBV2 and TRBJ1-5; D is unclear. This CDR3 has 15 residues. CDR1 and CDR2 (germline): SNHLY, FYNNEI. Trimming took off 8 bases at V and 3 bases at J, with 17 bases between the two ends. The CDR3 region has the DNA TGTGCCAGCGAGGCCAACACTGCAGACAATCAGCCCCAGCATTTT. Protein: CASEANTADNQPQHF.

This clonotype was recorded many times. V usage is TRBV7-6 and J usage is TRBJ1-2; D unresolved. CDR3 size: 14 residues. V lost 7 bases and J lost 6, with 18 bases in between. The germline V gene encodes CDR1 SGHVS and CDR2 FNYEAQ. The CDR3 DNA reads TGTGCCAGCACTCTTCTAACCCAACTCGATGGCTACACCTTC. Amino acid sequence: CASTLLTQLDGYTF.

Notes on this clonotype: This clone may be a read error of a much larger clone one base away. The chain links TRBV6-4 to TRBJ1-4, with 10 bases lining up with TRBD1. The CDR3 sequence is 15 residues long. The germline V gene has CDR1 MRHNA and CDR2 SNTAGT. J lost 8 bases, V lost 5 bases, and 8 bases had no gene match. CDR3 nucleotide sequence: TGTGCCAGCAGTACCCACGGGACAGGGGCAGAAAAACTGTTTTTT. Encoded protein: CASSTHGTGAEKLFF.

This clonotype was counted between two and nine times. The rearrangement joins TRBV11-1 to TRBJ1-4; no clear D. Between the trimmed V and J ends, which lost 5 bases and 7 bases, there was a span of 11 bases. The CDR3 consists of 13 residues. From germline, CDR1 is SGHAT and CDR2 FQDESV (reference sequence). The CDR3 DNA reads as TGTGCCAGCAGCGCTTTCGGTCGTGAAAAACTGTTTTTT. This translates into CASSAFGREKLFF.

This clonotype was found a few times. The chain carries TRBV20-1 and TRBJ2-6, with TRBD2 matching 7 bases. The junction had 9 bases not matched to a gene; V was cut back by 0 bases and J by 4 bases. CDR3 length equals 17 residues. Germline V gene lookup returns CDR1 DFQATT and CDR2 SNEGSKA (reference sequence). CDR3 loop: CSARETGGRSGANVLTF. The CDR3 DNA reads TGCAGTGCTAGAGAGACCGGCGGGAGATCCGGGGCCAACGTCCTGACTTTC.

This clonotype was seen at least ten times. This chain links TRBV27 with TRBJ2-2; D unclear. V was pared by 6 bases and J by 0 bases, with 11 bases between. In germline, CDR1 is MNHEY, CDR2 SMNVEV (reference sequence). This CDR3 spans 15 amino acids. The CDR3 loop reads CASSPGPANTGELFF. CDR3 bases: TGTGCCAGCAGCCCCGGCCCAGCGAACACCGGGGAGCTGTTTTTT.

The chain is built from TRBV5-1 and TRBJ1-1, with D perhaps TRBD1 (6 bases). The CDR3 loop spans 14 amino acids. Trimming left V 5 bases short and J 3 bases short, with 14 bases between. The germline gives CDR1 SGHRS, CDR2 YFSETQ. The CDR3 here is CASSWKGGDTEAFF. The CDR3, as DNA: TGCGCCAGCAGTTGGAAGGGGGGGGACACTGAAGCTTTCTTT.

This clonotype showed up many times. The rearrangement links TRBV27 to TRBJ1-1; TRBD1 might be the D (6 bases). Trimming pared 4 bases from V and 3 bases from J, leaving 15 bases between. The length of the CDR3 is 15 residues. Per the germline V gene, CDR1 is MNHEY and CDR2 is SMNVEV (reference sequence). The DNA of the CDR3 is TGTGCCAGCAGTTACTCAGACAGGTCTGACACTGAAGCTTTCTTT. Translation gives CASSYSDRSDTEAFF.

The gene calls are TRBV25-1 and TRBJ2-2; 8 nucleotides match TRBD1. The CDR3 spans 18 residues. V trimming: 4 bases; J trimming: 0 bases; junction bases outside the gene matches: 10. From germline, CDR1 is MGHDK and CDR2 SYGVNS. The CDR3: CASSADRGRFANTGELFF. The CDR3 DNA reads TGTGCCAGCAGTGCCGACAGGGGTCGGTTCGCGAACACCGGGGAGCTGTTTTTT.

This clonotype was seen a few times. The rearrangement joins TRBV6-5 to TRBJ2-5; tentative D call: TRBD1 (6 bases). With 1 base removed from V and 5 bases from J, the gap between germline ends came to 14 bases. The germline V gene has CDR1 MNHEY and CDR2 SVGAGI. This CDR3 comprises 15 residues. The CDR3 is CASSYFRGGGETQYF. CDR3 DNA sequence: TGTGCCAGCAGTTACTTCAGGGGTGGTGGGGAGACCCAGTACTTC.

Many counts were recorded for this clonotype. The chain employs TRBV28 and TRBJ2-2; D remains unclear. The CDR3 length is 12 residues. Germline lookup yields CDR1 MDHEN and CDR2 SYDVKM. Trimming shortened V by 3 bases and J by 6 bases, and 5 bases separated the two germline ends. The CDR3 loop reads CASSFGSGELFF. The CDR3 DNA is TGTGCCAGCAGTTTTGGTTCCGGGGAGCTGTTTTTT.

This clonotype was detected a few times. The chain uses TRBV7-9 and TRBJ2-1, with D unresolved. The CDR3 is made up of 13 amino acids. The germline CDR1 and CDR2 sequences are SEHNR and FQNEAQ (reference sequence). The germline V and J ends were trimmed by 3 bases and 5 bases, with 8 bases remaining between them. CDR3: CASSLVQNNEQFF. CDR3 nucleotide sequence: TGTGCCAGCAGCTTGGTACAGAACAATGAGCAGTTCTTC.

The CDR3 sequence: CASSQSRSRGNEQFF. The CDR3 bases are TGCGCCAGCAGTCAATCGCGTTCCCGCGGCAATGAGCAGTTCTTC. This chain links TRBV23-1 with TRBJ2-1; D is unclear. TRBV23-1 is marked as an open reading frame, function uncertain. Deletions cut 0 bases from V and 6 bases from J, with 12 bases between. There are 15 residues in the CDR3.

The genes are TRBV7-2 and TRBJ2-1; no reliable D call. The CDR3 spans 16 residues. V lost 3 bases, J lost 9 bases, and 21 bases lay in between. Germline V gene sequence: CDR1 SGHTA, CDR2 FQGNSA. The CDR3 sequence: CASSLTGTHPVSEQFF. The CDR3 DNA reads as TGTGCCAGCAGCTTGACGGGTACCCACCCTGTATCTGAGCAGTTCTTC.

The sample holds many counts of this clonotype. The genes are TRBV7-9 and TRBJ1-1, with 7 bases that match TRBD1. Germline V gene data show CDR1 as SEHNR and CDR2 as FQNEAQ (reference sequence). V shed 5 bases, J shed 4 bases, and the junction held 13 bases outside the gene matches. CDR3 length: 16 amino acids. The CDR3 DNA is TGTGCCAGCAGCAAAGGAACAGGGGCCTCGGCCACTGAAGCTTTCTTT. This sequence encodes CASSKGTGASATEAFF.

This clonotype was recorded many times. J is TRBJ1-5 and V is TRBV10-3; the D is unclear. The length of the CDR3 is 15 residues. Germline loops: CDR1 ENHRY, CDR2 SYGVKD. V was pared by 0 bases and J by 1 base, with 7 bases between. CDR3 sequence reads: CAISESTGSNQPQHF. The CDR3 nucleotides are TGTGCCATCAGTGAGTCTACGGGGAGCAATCAGCCCCAGCATTTT.

This rearrangement joins TRBV29-1 to TRBJ2-6; D gene unclear. Trimming stripped 6 bases from V and 1 base from J, with 7 bases between. Germline V gene lookup returns CDR1 SQVTM and CDR2 ANQGSEA. The length of the CDR3 is 13 residues. This chain's CDR3 is CSVSESGANVLTF. CDR3 DNA: TGCAGCGTATCAGAATCTGGGGCCAACGTCCTGACTTTC.

V is TRBV28 and J is TRBJ2-1; tentative D call: TRBD2 (6 bases). The CDR3 consists of 14 residues. The V and J ends lost 7 bases and 2 bases respectively, with 12 bases between them. Germline CDR1 and CDR2: MDHEN and SYDVKM. This CDR3 is CASISGTAYNEQFF. DNA for the CDR3: TGTGCCAGCATCTCCGGGACTGCCTACAATGAGCAGTTCTTC.

This clonotype was observed at least ten times. The CDR3 DNA is TGTGCCAGCAGCTTCGTGGTAGGGGTTAGCACCGGGGAGCTGTTTTTT. It encodes CASSFVVGVSTGELFF. This chain uses TRBV7-2 with TRBJ2-2; D possibly corresponds to TRBD1 (5 bases). The V and J ends lost 3 bases and 4 bases respectively, with 15 bases between them. Per the germline V gene, CDR1 is SGHTA and CDR2 is FQGNSA. This CDR3 has 16 residues.

This clonotype was counted a few times. This sequence joins TRBV15 and TRBJ1-5, with 7 bases identical to TRBD1. This CDR3 comprises 18 residues. Germline V gene sequence: CDR1 LNHNV, CDR2 YYDKDF (reference sequence). V lost 3 bases, J lost 2 bases, and 13 bases stayed unmatched. CDR3 coding DNA: TGTGCCACCAGCAGGCCTCGACAGGGCGGGAGGGGCAATCAGCCCCAGCATTTT. It encodes CATSRPRQGGRGNQPQHF.